These 14 T cell receptor beta chains share one sample of origin, sequenced in a study of breast tumors, draining lymph nodes, adjacent tissues. One entry per CDR3 protein results from TCRdb running MiXCR on the multiplex PCR reads. The top ten clones hold roughly 1.5% of a sample with hundreds of thousands of distinct CDR3 sequences, around 32% of them seen once. The lymph nodes were axillary draining lymph nodes from breast cancer patients. Sequencing input: axillary lymph node tissue. The receptors here all came from a female donor with breast cancer. Some clones in this sample may be carry-over from other donors' samples.

This clonotype was found many times. The chain joins TRBV5-1 to TRBJ2-1; 9 nucleotides match TRBD2. The CDR3 totals 15 residues. Germline trimming cut 3 bases from V and 7 bases from J; bases unmatched to any gene: 8. CDR1 is SGHRS and CDR2 is YFSETQ in the germline V gene. The CDR3 DNA sequence: TGCGCCAGCAGCTCAGCGGGAGGCCGGCGGAATGAGCAGTTCTTC. This sequence encodes CASSSAGGRRNEQFF.

The genes are TRBV2 and TRBJ1-2; 10 bases line up with TRBD1. In germline, CDR1 is SNHLY, CDR2 FYNNEI. The CDR3 has 14 amino acids. Losses at the gene ends were 8 bases for V and 6 bases for J; bases not matched to a gene: 9. In DNA, the CDR3 is TGTGCCAGCGTGTGGGACAGGGGTGGGGATGGCTACACCTTC. This codes for CASVWDRGGDGYTF.

There are many counts of this clonotype. The chain links TRBV12-3 or TRBV12-4 to TRBJ1-5; 9 positions match TRBD1. The CDR3 sequence is 16 residues long. Trimming cost V 6 bases and J 7 bases; bases outside gene matches: 13. The CDR3 here is CASSPGTGGVRQPQHF. CDR3 DNA: TGTGCCAGCAGCCCGGGAACAGGGGGCGTGAGGCAGCCCCAGCATTTT.

This clonotype occurred many times. The chain carries TRBV30 and TRBJ1-5; D ambiguous. The CDR3 contains 13 residues. V was trimmed by 3 bases and J by 1 base, leaving 7 bases between them. Germline V CDR1 and CDR2: GTSNPN, SVGIG (reference sequence). This CDR3 reads CAWSDGSNQPQHF. Here the CDR3 DNA reads TGTGCCTGGAGCGACGGGAGCAATCAGCCCCAGCATTTT.

This clonotype was observed at least ten times. J is TRBJ2-2 and V is TRBV19; tentative D call: TRBD1 (6 bases). The CDR3 has 16 amino acids. V lost 4 bases and J 4 bases, leaving 16 bases between the germline ends. Germline V gene lookup returns CDR1 LNHDA and CDR2 SQIVND (reference sequence). The CDR3 reads CASSTDRRVITGELFF. DNA for the CDR3: TGTGCCAGTAGTACCGACAGGCGGGTTATCACCGGGGAGCTGTTTTTT.

J is TRBJ2-3 and V is TRBV20-1, with 7 positions matching TRBD2. The germline V gene encodes CDR1 DFQATT and CDR2 SNEGSKA (reference sequence). The ends lost 1 base at V and 11 bases at J; junction bases unmatched: 12. The CDR3 length is 14 residues. CDR3 sequence (DNA): TGCAGTGCTAGAGTGCGGGAGCATGTTACTGAGCAGTATTTT. This translates into CSARVREHVTEQYF.

Many counts were recorded for this clonotype. This chain links TRBV29-1 with TRBJ2-1; D could derive from TRBD1 or TRBD2 (5 bases each). In germline, CDR1 is SQVTM, CDR2 ANQGSEA. Trimming pared 3 bases from V and 7 bases from J, leaving 13 bases between. The CDR3 runs 13 residues. CDR3 DNA: TGCAGCGTTGATGGGGGAATCAGTAATGAGCAGTTCTTC. This codes for CSVDGGISNEQFF.

This clonotype was observed at least ten times. V usage is TRBV20-1 and J usage is TRBJ2-1; no clear D gene. V was shortened by 5 bases and J by 6 bases, with 8 bases between the two germline ends. Per the germline V gene, CDR1 is DFQATT and CDR2 is SNEGSKA (reference sequence). The CDR3 sequence is 11 residues long. The DNA of the CDR3 is TGCAGTGCTGCGCCAGGCAATGAGCAGTTCTTC. Translating it yields CSAAPGNEQFF.

V usage is TRBV5-1 and J usage is TRBJ2-3, with TRBD2 matching 13 bases. Germline V gene lookup returns CDR1 SGHRS and CDR2 YFSETQ. The CDR3 covers 17 residues. With 0 bases clipped from V and 6 bases from J, the junction kept 7 bases outside the gene matches. The CDR3 DNA reads TGCGCCAGCAGCTTGGGGGGACTAGCGGGAAGATCGGATACGCAGTATTTT. Amino acid sequence: CASSLGGLAGRSDTQYF. Complete variable domain (other parts from reference TRBV5-1 and TRBJ2-3): KAGVTQTPRYLIKTRGQQVTLSCSPISGHRSVSWYQQTPGQGLQFLFEYFSETQRNKGNFPGRFSGRQFSNSRSEMNVSTLELGDSALYLCASSLGGLAGRSDTQYFGPGTRLTVL.

The chain recombines TRBV19 with TRBJ1-1; 8 bases align to TRBD1. Losses at the gene ends were 7 bases for V and 4 bases for J; bases not matched to a gene: 2. The CDR3 is made up of 12 amino acids. CDR1 is LNHDA and CDR2 is SQIVND in the germline V gene (reference sequence). Here the CDR3 DNA reads TGTGCCAGTACCACAGGGGGCACTGAAGCTTTCTTT. Translated, it gives CASTTGGTEAFF. The variable domain in full, with the rest retrieved from reference TRBV19 and TRBJ1-1, is DGGITQSPKYLFRKEGQNVTLSCEQNLNHDAMYWYRQDPGQGLRLIYYSQIVNDFQKGDIAEGYSVSREKKESFPLTVTSAQKNPTAFYLCASTTGGTEAFFGQGTRLTVV.

This clonotype turned up a few times. A much larger clone differs by one base, so this may be a read error. The rearrangement joins TRBV2 to TRBJ2-7; tentative D call: TRBD2 (5 bases). V gave up 5 bases and J gave up 2 bases, with 7 bases separating them. The CDR3 covers 12 residues. Germline V gene sequence: CDR1 SNHLY, CDR2 FYNNEI. The CDR3 coding sequence is TGTGCCAGCAGTCAGGAGGCCTACGAGCAGTACTTC. Translation: CASSQEAYEQYF.

This clonotype was counted many times. This chain links TRBV12-3 or TRBV12-4 with TRBJ1-5; 10 bases align to TRBD1. Losses at the gene ends were 3 bases for V and 6 bases for J; bases not matched to a gene: 5. The CDR3 covers 15 residues. CDR3 in DNA: TGTGCCAGCAGTTTCGGACAGGGGGTTGGTCAGCCCCAGCATTTT. This codes for CASSFGQGVGQPQHF.

This clonotype showed up many times. The CDR3 nucleotides read TGTGCCACCAGTGACCTCGGGACTAGCGGCAGCACAGATACGCAGTATTTT. Translation gives CATSDLGTSGSTDTQYF. V gene TRBV24-1 combines with J gene TRBJ2-3; 11 positions agree with TRBD2. Unmatched junction bases numbered 5, after V lost 4 bases and J lost 0 bases. The length of the CDR3 is 17 residues. The V gene's germline CDR1 is KGHDR and CDR2 SFDVKD.

This clonotype has just one count. The CDR3 carries no conserved terminal phenylalanine or tryptophan, so it likely arises from a read error. The rearrangement uses TRBV2 and TRBJ2-5; D possibly corresponds to TRBD1 (5 bases). Germline V gene data show CDR1 as SNHLY and CDR2 as FYNNEI. V was cut by 4 bases and J by 0 bases, with 15 bases left in between. The CDR3 totals 16 residues. In DNA, the CDR3 is TGTGCCAGCAGTGGTTGGACATTCGCGTACCAAGAGACCCAGTACTCC. Translated, it gives CASSGWTFAYQETQYS.